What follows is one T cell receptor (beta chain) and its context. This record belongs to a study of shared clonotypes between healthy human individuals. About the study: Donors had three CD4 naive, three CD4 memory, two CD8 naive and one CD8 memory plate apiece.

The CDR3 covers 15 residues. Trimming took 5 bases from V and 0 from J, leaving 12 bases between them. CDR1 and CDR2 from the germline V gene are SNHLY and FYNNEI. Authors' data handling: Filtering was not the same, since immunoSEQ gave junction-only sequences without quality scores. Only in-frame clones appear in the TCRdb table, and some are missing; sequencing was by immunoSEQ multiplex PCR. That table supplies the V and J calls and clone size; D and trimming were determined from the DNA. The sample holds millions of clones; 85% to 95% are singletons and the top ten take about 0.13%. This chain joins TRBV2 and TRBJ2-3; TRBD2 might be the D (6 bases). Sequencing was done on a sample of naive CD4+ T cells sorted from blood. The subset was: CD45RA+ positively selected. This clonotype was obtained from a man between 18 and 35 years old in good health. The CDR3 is CASSNGGGSTDTQYF. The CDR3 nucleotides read TGTGCCAGCAGTAACGGGGGAGGTAGCACAGATACGCAGTATTTT.